This TCR beta chain was identified during a study of T cells after somatic rescue of genetic block. This clone showed up just a few times. Germline V gene data show CDR1 as LNHDA and CDR2 as SQIVND (reference sequence). The V segment lost 3 bases and the J segment 3 bases; nucleotides outside the gene matches: 10. The CDR3 spans 16 residues. Using immunoSEQ multiplex PCR, the repertoire was profiled, and TCRdb retains in-frame clones only, with some absent. Of approximately 12,000 clones listed, less than 80% are singletons. J is TRBJ1-1 and V is TRBV19, with 7 positions matching TRBD1. The receptor was derived from a boy younger than 18. The sequencing sample was made of peripheral blood mononuclear cells (PBMCs). Here the CDR3 reads CASSIPYRGRDTEAFF. CDR3 nucleotides: TGTGCCAGTAGTATTCCTTACAGGGGTAGGGACACTGAAGCTTTCTTT.